This passage covers 9 T cell receptor beta chains from one sample sequenced in a study of T cells in Graves' hyperthyroidism and ophthalmopathy. TCR beta CDR3 region amplification was performed from RNA transcripts. First-round RT-PCR with HTBI primers amplified the TCR CDR3 region. TCRdb reprocessed the multiplex PCR reads with MiXCR, giving one entry per CDR3 protein. Of about 250,000 distinct CDR3 sequences listed, roughly 22% were seen once; the top ten hold approximately 35%. The material sequenced was blood. These receptors all come from a middle-aged woman with Graves' ophthalmopathy.

At least ten counts were recorded for this clonotype. The CDR3 sequence: CASSVEGRGLAGRETQYF. The CDR3 DNA is TGTGCCAGCAGCGTAGAGGGAAGGGGACTAGCGGGAAGAGAGACCCAGTACTTC. V is TRBV9 and J is TRBJ2-5, with TRBD2 matching 13 bases. Germline V gene data show CDR1 as SGDLS and CDR2 as YYNGEE. After removal of 0 bases from V and 4 bases from J, the junction contained 9 bases not matched to a gene. The CDR3 runs to 18 residues.

This clonotype was seen repeatedly, ten times or more. V usage is TRBV4-1 and J usage is TRBJ2-7; either TRBD1 or TRBD2 may fit D (5 bases each). The V end lost 0 bases, the J end lost 2 bases, and 11 bases lay between the germline ends. This CDR3 contains 15 residues. Germline V lookup: CDR1 MGHRA, CDR2 YSYEKL. CDR3 in DNA: TGCGCCAGCAGCCAAGAGACGGGGCCTACCTACGAGCAGTACTTC. This codes for CASSQETGPTYEQYF.

This clonotype has at least ten counts. The gene calls are TRBV3-1 and TRBJ2-5, with D tentatively TRBD2 (5 bases). This CDR3 is built from 14 residues. Germline V CDR1 and CDR2: LGHDT, YNNKEL (reference sequence). V dropped 1 base and J dropped 6 bases, with 12 bases sitting between them. This CDR3 is CASSQGSLGKTQYF. CDR3 coding DNA: TGTGCCAGCAGCCAAGGGTCCCTCGGGAAGACCCAGTACTTC.

This clonotype appeared once. This rearrangement joins TRBV30 to TRBJ2-2; D possibly uses TRBD1 or TRBD2 (5 bases each). CDR3 length: 15 residues. Germline lookup yields CDR1 GTSNPN and CDR2 SVGIG (reference sequence). V was pared by 4 bases and J by 0 bases, with 12 bases between. The CDR3 sequence: CAWTTGPTNTGELFF. For the CDR3, the DNA is TGTGCCTGGACGACGGGGCCGACGAACACCGGGGAGCTGTTTTTT. The full variable domain, completed using reference TRBV30 and TRBJ2-2, is SQTIHQWPATLVQPVGSPLSLECTVEGTSNPNLYWYRQAAGRGLQLLFYSVGIGQISSEVPQNLSASRPQDRQFILSSKKLLLSDSGFYLCAWTTGPTNTGELFFGEGSRLTVL.

In this sample, this clonotype turned up many times. This chain joins TRBV7-8 and TRBJ2-5; maybe TRBD2 (5 bases). Germline V gene lookup returns CDR1 SGHVS and CDR2 FQNEAQ. The V gene lost 1 base and the J gene lost 7 bases, with 16 bases spanning the gap. The length of the CDR3 is 15 residues. CDR3 residues: CASSLVTEAMGTQYF. The CDR3 DNA sequence: TGTGCCAGCAGCTTAGTGACGGAGGCCATGGGGACCCAGTACTTC.

This clonotype was found many times. CDR3 loop: CASSFSLGTDTQYF. CDR3 sequence (DNA): TGTGCCAGCAGTTTTTCGCTGGGCACAGATACGCAGTATTTT. The V gene is TRBV28, the J gene TRBJ2-3; D not resolved. Trimming cost V 3 bases and J 1 base, with 8 bases left between them. Germline lookup yields CDR1 MDHEN and CDR2 SYDVKM. This CDR3 has 14 amino acids.

The table lists this clonotype with many counts. A much more abundant neighbour one base away suggests this may be a read error. CDR3 in amino acids: CASSSTLDGDYEQYF. For the CDR3, the DNA is TGTGCCAGCAGCTCTACCTTAGACGGTGACTACGAGCAGTACTTC. This chain joins TRBV28 and TRBJ2-7; D unclear. Germline CDR1 MDHEN, CDR2 SYDVKM. Trimming removed 6 bases from V and 3 bases from J, with 18 bases in between. This CDR3 region has 15 residues.

This clonotype was counted many times. J is TRBJ2-6 and V is TRBV29-1; D uncertain. The CDR3 has 16 amino acids. Germline V gives CDR1 SQVTM, CDR2 ANQGSEA. Trimming left V 4 bases short and J 0 bases short, with 13 bases between. CDR3 coding DNA: TGCAGCGTTGGAACTGGGTCCAGCTCTGGGGCCAACGTCCTGACTTTC. Encoded protein: CSVGTGSSSGANVLTF.

V is TRBV2 and J is TRBJ2-7; 10 bases are a match to TRBD1. This CDR3 spans 16 amino acids. Looked up from germline, CDR1 is SNHLY and CDR2 is FYNNEI. Trimming at V came to 7 bases and at J to 0 bases, leaving 9 bases not matched to a gene. The CDR3 DNA reads as TGTGCCAGCATCCGGGACAGGGGAAGCCGCTCCTACGAGCAGTACTTC. Its translation is CASIRDRGSRSYEQYF.